This TCR beta chain comes out of a study of blood T cell repertoires in COVID-19. This clone was counted a single time. With 3 bases removed from V and 0 bases from J, the gap between germline ends came to 8 bases. Germline CDR1 is KGHSH and CDR2 is LQKENI. The CDR3 is 14 amino acids. The protocol was immunoSEQ multiplex PCR, while the TCRdb copy is restricted to in-frame clones and leaves out a portion. The sample records hundreds of thousands of clones, around 90% being singletons. The sequencing sample was made of peripheral blood. The chain is built from TRBV18 and TRBJ2-5; perhaps TRBD2 as D (6 bases). This TCR was recovered from a man aged 55-75 years who had recovered from COVID-19. In nucleotides, the CDR3 is TGTGCCAGCTCACCGGGGGGACACCAAGAGACCCAGTACTTC. Amino acid sequence: CASSPGGHQETQYF.